This TCR delta chain is drawn from a study of human gamma delta and Vdelta1 T cells (dated by TCRdb to about 2018). Broadly, across the study: The study examined Delta One T cells, which are Vd1+ gamma-delta T cells, as cytotoxic effectors against acute myeloid leukemia. General findings and caveats noted by the study authors: According to the report, Delta One T cells were polyclonal and showed broad cytotoxic targeting of acute myeloid leukemia.

Turning to this clone: Its binding antigen is unknown. Base quality data are lacking; no much larger clone is found one base away.

Based on the germline V gene, the CDR1 and CDR2 sequences are TSWWSYY and QGS. The cysteine opens and the phenylalanine closes a CDR3 of 25 amino acids. Solely the CDR3 DNA is kept, with 75 bases framed from the first base. Deletion took 1 base off V and 0 bases off J, with a span of 39 bases between the germline ends. Receptor amplification or capture employed PCR. Sequencing was carried out with an Illumina MiSeq. Clones were re-identified by TCRdb from the public reads with CATT, and rows with the same DNA were merged. Counted in this sample were about 6,500 delta-chain clones; over 30% of them appeared once. The ten largest clonotypes hold about 6.4% of the sample.

The TCR originated in a human donor in good health. Sequencing used Vdelta1 gamma-delta T cells from blood grown in culture (DOT cells). What this sample's cell subset or site label stands for: Delta One T cells, in vitro expanded/differentiated Vd1+ gamma-delta T cells. The sequence is built from TRDV1 and TRDJ1; D gene: possibly TRDD2, on 7 matching bases. The CDR3 here reads CALGERGSNAVPTFFGYSYTDKLIF. The sequenced DNA is TGTGCTCTTGGGGAACGGGGATCGAATGCGGTTCCTACGTTTTTTGGATACTCATACACCGATAAACTCATCTTT.